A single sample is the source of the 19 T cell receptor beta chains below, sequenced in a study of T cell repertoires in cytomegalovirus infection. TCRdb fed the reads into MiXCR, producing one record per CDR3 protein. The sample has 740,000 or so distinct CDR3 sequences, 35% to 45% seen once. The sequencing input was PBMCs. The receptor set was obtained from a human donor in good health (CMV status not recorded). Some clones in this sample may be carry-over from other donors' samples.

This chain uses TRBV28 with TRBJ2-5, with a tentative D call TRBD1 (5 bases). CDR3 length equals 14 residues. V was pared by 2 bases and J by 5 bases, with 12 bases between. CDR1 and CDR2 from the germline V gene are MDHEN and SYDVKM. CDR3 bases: TGTGCCAGCAGTTTAAGGGGTAACGGGGAGACCCAGTACTTC. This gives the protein CASSLRGNGETQYF. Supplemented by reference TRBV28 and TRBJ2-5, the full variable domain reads DVKVTQSSRYLVKRTGEKVFLECVQDMDHENMFWYRQDPGLGLRLIYFSYDVKMKEKGDIPEGYSVSREKKERFSLILESASTNQTSMYLCASSLRGNGETQYFGPGTRLLVL.

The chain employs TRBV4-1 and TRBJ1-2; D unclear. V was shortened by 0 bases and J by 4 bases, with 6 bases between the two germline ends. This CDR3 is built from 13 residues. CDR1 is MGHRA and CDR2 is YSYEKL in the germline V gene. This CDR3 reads CASSQDVLYGYTF. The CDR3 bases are TGCGCCAGCAGCCAAGACGTTCTCTATGGCTACACCTTC.

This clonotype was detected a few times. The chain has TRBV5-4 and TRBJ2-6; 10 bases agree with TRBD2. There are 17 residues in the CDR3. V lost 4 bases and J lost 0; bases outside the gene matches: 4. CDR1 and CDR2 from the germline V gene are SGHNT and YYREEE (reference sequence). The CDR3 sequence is CASSVRLAGSGANVLTF. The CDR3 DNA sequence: TGTGCCAGCAGCGTCCGACTAGCGGGCTCTGGGGCCAACGTCCTGACTTTC.

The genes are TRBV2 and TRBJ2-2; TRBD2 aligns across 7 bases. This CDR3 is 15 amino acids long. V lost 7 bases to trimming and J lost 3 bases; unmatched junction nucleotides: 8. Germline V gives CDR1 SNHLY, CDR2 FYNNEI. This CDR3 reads CASNTGTTYTGELFF. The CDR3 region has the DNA TGTGCCAGCAACACCGGGACTACTTACACCGGGGAGCTGTTTTTT.

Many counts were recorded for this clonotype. CDR3 region: CASSLRRGGANTGELFF. The CDR3 coding sequence is TGTGCCAGCAGCTTACGGCGGGGGGGCGCGAACACCGGGGAGCTGTTTTTT. V is TRBV7-2 and J is TRBJ2-2; 9 bases line up with TRBD2. Germline V gene data show CDR1 as SGHTA and CDR2 as FQGNSA. The CDR3 spans 17 residues. After removal of 2 bases from V and 0 bases from J, the junction contained 4 bases not matched to a gene.

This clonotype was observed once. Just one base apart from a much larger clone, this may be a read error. CDR3 sequence reads: CDSSLHQGNQPQHF. CDR3 sequence (DNA): TGTGACAGCAGTCTACATCAGGGGAATCAGCCCCAGCATTTT. J is TRBJ1-5 and V is TRBV28; possibly TRBD1 for D (6 bases). CDR1 and CDR2 (germline): MDHEN, SYDVKM. CDR3 length: 14 amino acids.

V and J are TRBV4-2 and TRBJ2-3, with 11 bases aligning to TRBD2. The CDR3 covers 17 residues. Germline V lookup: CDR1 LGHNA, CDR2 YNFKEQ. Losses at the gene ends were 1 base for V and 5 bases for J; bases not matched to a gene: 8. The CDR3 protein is CASSQGASGGFGDTQYF. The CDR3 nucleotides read TGTGCCAGCAGCCAAGGAGCTAGCGGGGGGTTCGGAGATACGCAGTATTTT.

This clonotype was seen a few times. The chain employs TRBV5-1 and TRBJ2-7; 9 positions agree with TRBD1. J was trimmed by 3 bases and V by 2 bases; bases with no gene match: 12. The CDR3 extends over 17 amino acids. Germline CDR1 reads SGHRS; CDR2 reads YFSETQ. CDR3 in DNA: TGCGCCAGCAGCTTAATAACCTCGGGACAGGGCCTCTACGAGCAGTACTTC. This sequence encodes CASSLITSGQGLYEQYF.

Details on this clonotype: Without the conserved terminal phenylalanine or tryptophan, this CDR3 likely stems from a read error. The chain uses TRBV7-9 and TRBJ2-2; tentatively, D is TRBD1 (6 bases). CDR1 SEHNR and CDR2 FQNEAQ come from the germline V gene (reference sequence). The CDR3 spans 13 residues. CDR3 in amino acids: CSSSLDSTGELFL. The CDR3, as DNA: TGTTCCAGCAGCTTGGACAGCACCGGGGAGCTGTTTTTG.

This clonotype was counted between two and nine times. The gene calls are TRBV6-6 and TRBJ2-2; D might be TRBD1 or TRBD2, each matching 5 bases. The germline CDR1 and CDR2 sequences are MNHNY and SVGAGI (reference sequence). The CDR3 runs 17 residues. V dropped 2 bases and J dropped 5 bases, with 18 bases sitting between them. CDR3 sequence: CASSYDSGGGRTGELFF. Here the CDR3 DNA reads TGTGCCAGCAGTTACGACAGCGGTGGGGGAAGGACCGGGGAGCTGTTTTTT.

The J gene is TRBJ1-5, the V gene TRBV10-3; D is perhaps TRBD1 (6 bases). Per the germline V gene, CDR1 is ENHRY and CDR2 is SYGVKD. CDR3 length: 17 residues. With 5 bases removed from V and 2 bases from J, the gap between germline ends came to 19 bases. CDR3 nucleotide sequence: TGTGCCATCAGTTCCGGTCAGGGTCGGGGGCGCAATCAGCCCCAGCATTTT. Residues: CAISSGQGRGRNQPQHF.

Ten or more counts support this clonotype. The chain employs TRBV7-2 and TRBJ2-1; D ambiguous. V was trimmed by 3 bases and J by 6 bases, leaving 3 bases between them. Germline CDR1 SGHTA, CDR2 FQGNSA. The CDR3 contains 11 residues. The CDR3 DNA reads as TGTGCCAGCAGCTTTGCCAATGAGCAGTTCTTC. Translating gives CASSFANEQFF.

The CDR3 nucleotides read TGTGCCAGCAGCTCCCGCCCAGGGTACGAGCAGTACTTC. This translates into CASSSRPGYEQYF. The chain is built from TRBV7-8 and TRBJ2-7, with a possible D match to TRBD1 (5 bases). The CDR3 is 13 amino acids. Between the trimmed V and J ends, which lost 4 bases and 4 bases, there was a span of 11 bases. Per germline, CDR1 SGHVS and CDR2 FQNEAQ.

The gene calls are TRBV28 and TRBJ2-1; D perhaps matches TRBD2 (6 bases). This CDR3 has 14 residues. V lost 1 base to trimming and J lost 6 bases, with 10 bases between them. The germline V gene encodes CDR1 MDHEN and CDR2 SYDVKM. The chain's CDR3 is CASSLFRDSNEQFF. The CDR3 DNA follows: TGTGCCAGCAGTTTATTCCGGGACTCCAATGAGCAGTTCTTC.

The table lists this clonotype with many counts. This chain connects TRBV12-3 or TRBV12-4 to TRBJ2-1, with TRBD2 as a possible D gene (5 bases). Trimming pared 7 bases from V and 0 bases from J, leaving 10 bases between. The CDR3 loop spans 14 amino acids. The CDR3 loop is CASTPGSSYNEQFF. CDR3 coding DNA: TGTGCCAGCACCCCGGGGAGCTCCTACAATGAGCAGTTCTTC.

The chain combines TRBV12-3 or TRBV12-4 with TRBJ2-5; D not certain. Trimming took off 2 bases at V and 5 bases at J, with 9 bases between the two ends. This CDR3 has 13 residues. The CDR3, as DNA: TGTGCCAGCAGTTTACGGCCGGTGGAGACCCAGTACTTC. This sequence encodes CASSLRPVETQYF.

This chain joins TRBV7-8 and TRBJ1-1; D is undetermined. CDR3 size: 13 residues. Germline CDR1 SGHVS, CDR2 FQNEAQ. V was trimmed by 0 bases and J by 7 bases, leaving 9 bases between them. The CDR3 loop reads CASSLAMGCEAFF. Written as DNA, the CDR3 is TGTGCCAGCAGCTTAGCGATGGGGTGTGAAGCTTTCTTT. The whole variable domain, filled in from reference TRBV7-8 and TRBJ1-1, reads GAGVSQSPRYKVAKRGQDVALRCDPISGHVSLFWYQQALGQGPEFLTYFQNEAQLDKSGLPSDRFFAERPEGSVSTLKIQRTQQEDSAVYLCASSLAMGCEAFFGQGTRLTVV.

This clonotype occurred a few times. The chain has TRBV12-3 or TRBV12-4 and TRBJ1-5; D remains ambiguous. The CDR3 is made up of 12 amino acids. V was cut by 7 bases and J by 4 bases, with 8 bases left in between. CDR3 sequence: CASNRENQPQHF. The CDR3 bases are TGTGCCAGCAACCGAGAGAATCAGCCCCAGCATTTT.

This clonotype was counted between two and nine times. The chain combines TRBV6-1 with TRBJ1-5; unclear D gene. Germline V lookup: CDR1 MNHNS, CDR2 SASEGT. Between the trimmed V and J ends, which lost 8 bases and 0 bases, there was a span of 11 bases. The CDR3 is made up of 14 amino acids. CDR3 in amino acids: CASSAIYSNQPQHF. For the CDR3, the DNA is TGTGCCAGCTCAGCAATTTATAGCAATCAGCCCCAGCATTTT.